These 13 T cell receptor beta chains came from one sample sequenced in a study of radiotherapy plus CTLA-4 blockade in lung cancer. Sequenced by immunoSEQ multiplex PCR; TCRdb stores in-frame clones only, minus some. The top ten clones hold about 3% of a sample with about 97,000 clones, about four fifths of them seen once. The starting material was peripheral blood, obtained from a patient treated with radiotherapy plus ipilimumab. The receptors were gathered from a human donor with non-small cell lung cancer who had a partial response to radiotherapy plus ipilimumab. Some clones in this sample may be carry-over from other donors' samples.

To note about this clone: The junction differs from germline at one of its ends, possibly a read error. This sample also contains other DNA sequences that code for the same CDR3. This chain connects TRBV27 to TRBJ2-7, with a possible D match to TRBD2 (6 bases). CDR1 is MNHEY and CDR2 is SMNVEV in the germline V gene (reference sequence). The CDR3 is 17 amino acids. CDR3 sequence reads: CASSLYSGGTPSYEQYF. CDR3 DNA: TGTGCCAGCAGTTTATATTCCGGCGGGACGCCCTCCTATGAGCAGTACTTC.

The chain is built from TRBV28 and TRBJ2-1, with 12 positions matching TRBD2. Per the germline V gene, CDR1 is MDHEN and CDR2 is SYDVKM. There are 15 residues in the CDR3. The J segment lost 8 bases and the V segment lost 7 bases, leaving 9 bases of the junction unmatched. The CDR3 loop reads CASTVLAGGPYEQFF. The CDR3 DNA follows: TGTGCCAGCACCGTCCTAGCGGGGGGGCCCTATGAGCAGTTCTTC. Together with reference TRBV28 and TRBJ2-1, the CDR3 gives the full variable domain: DVKVTQSSRYLVKRTGEKVFLECVQDMDHENMFWYRQDPGLGLRLIYFSYDVKMKEKGDIPEGYSVSREKKERFSLILESASTNQTSMYLCASTVLAGGPYEQFFGPGTRLTVL.

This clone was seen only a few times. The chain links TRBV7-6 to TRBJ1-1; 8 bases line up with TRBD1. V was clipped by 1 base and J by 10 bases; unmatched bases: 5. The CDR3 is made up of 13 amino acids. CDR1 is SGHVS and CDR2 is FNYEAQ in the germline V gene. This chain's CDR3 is CASSLDLGQVAFF. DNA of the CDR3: TGTGCCAGCAGCTTAGACCTGGGACAGGTAGCTTTCTTT.

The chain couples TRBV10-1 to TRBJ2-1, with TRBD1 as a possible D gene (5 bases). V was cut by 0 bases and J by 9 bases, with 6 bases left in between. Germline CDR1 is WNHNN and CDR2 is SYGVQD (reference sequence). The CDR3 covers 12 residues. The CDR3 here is CASSESGREQFF. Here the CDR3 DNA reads TGCGCCAGCAGTGAGTCGGGGCGTGAGCAGTTCTTC.

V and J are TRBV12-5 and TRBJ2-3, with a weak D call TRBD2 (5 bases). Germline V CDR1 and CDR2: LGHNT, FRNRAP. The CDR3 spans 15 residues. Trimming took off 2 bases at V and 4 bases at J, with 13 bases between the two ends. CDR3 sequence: CASGLPTPGADTQYF. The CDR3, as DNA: TGTGCTAGTGGTTTGCCCACCCCCGGGGCAGATACGCAGTATTTT.

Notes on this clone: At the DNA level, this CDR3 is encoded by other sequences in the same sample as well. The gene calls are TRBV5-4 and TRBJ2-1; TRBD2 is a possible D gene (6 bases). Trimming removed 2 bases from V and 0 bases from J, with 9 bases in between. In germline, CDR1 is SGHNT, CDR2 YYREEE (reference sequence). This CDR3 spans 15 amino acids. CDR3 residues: CASSFGGSSYNEQFF. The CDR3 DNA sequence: TGTGCCAGCAGCTTCGGGGGAAGCTCCTACAATGAGCAGTTCTTC.

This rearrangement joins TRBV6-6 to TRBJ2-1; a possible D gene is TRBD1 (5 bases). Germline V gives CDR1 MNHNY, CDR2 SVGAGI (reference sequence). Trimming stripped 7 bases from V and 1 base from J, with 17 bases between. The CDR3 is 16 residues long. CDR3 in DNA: TGTGCCAGCACCCAGTTTGACAGATTTTCCTACAATGAGCAGTTCTTC. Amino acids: CASTQFDRFSYNEQFF.

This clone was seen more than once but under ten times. CDR3 bases: TGTGCCAGTGCTTATAGCGGGGGAGGAGGCACGCAGTATTTT. This gives the protein CASAYSGGGGTQYF. The rearrangement links TRBV10-3 to TRBJ2-3; 9 bases fit TRBD2. Looked up from germline, CDR1 is ENHRY and CDR2 is SYGVKD. The junction had 14 bases not matched to a gene; V was cut back by 10 bases and J by 9 bases. The CDR3 is made up of 14 amino acids.

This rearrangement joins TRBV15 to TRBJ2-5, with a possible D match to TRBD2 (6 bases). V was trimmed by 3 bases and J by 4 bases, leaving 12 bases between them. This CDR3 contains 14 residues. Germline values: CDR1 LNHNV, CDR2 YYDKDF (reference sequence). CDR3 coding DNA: TGTGCCACCAGCAGGAGGGAGGTCCGAGAGACCCAGTACTTC. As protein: CATSRREVRETQYF.

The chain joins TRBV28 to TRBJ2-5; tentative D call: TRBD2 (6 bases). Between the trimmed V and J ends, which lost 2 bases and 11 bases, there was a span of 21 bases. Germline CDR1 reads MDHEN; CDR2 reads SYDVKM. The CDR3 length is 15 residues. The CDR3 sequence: CASSLAIGGAREQYF. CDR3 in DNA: TGTGCCAGCAGTTTAGCGATTGGGGGAGCTCGGGAGCAGTACTTC.

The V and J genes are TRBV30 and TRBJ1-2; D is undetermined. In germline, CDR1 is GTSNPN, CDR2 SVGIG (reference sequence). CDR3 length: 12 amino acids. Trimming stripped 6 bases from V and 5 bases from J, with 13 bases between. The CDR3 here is CACPHGGYGYTF. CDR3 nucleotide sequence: TGTGCCTGCCCCCACGGCGGGTATGGCTACACCTTC.

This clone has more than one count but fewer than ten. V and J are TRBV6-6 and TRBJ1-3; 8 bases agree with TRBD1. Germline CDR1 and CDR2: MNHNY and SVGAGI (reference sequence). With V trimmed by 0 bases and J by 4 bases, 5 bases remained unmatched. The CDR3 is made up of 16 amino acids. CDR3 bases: TGTGCCAGCAGTTACTCAGGACAGGGATCCGGAAACACCATATATTTT. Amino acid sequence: CASSYSGQGSGNTIYF.

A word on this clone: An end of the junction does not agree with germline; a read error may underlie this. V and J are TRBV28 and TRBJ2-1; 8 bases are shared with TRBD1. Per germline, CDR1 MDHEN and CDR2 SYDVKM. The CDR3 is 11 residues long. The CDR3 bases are TGTGCCAGCAGGCAGGGGGCTAGAGGGATCTTC. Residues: CASRQGARGIF.